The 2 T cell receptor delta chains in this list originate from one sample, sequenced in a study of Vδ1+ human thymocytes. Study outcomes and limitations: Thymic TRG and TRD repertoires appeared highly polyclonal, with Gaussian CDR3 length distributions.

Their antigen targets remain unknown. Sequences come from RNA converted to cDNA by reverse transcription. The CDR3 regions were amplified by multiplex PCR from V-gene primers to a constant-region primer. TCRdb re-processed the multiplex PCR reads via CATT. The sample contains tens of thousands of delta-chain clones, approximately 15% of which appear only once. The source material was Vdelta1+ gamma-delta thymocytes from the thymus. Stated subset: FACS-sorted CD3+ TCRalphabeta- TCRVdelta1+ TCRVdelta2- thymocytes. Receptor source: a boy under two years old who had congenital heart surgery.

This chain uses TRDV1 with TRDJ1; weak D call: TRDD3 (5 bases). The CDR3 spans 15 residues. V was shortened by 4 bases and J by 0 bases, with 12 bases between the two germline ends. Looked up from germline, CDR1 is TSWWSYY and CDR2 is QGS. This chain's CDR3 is CALGGYLWYTDKLIF. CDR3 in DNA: TGTGCTCTTGGGGGATACCTATGGTACACCGATAAACTCATCTTT.

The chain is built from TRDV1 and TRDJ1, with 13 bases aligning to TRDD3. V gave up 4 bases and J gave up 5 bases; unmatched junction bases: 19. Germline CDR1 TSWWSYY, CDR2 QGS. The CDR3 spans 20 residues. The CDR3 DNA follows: TGTGCTCTTGGGGTTTCCGAAAAAGCCACTGGGGGATACGCTGGAGATAAACTCATCTTT. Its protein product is CALGVSEKATGGYAGDKLIF.